This T cell receptor (beta chain) originates from a study of T cell changes during pregnancy in multiple sclerosis. Measured with immunoSEQ multiplex PCR; TCRdb has only the in-frame clones, and not every one. Here the sample spans 65,000 to 95,000 clones, 89% being singletons. This CDR3 comprises 16 residues. V trimming: 1 base; J trimming: 7 bases; junction bases outside the gene matches: 13. Germline-derived CDR1 and CDR2 are SGHRS and YFSETQ. Sequencing used peripheral blood, obtained before pregnancy. This chain links TRBV5-1 with TRBJ1-2; 7 positions match TRBD1. This TCR was sampled from a female donor with multiple sclerosis, enrolled in a pregnancy study. The CDR3 nucleotides are TGCGCCAGCAGCTTGAATAAGGCAGGGGGTTTCGGTGGCTACACCTTC. This gives the protein CASSLNKAGGFGGYTF. Based on the CDR3 plus reference TRBV5-1 and TRBJ1-2, the full variable domain is KAGVTQTPRYLIKTRGQQVTLSCSPISGHRSVSWYQQTPGQGLQFLFEYFSETQRNKGNFPGRFSGRQFSNSRSEMNVSTLELGDSALYLCASSLNKAGGFGGYTFGSGTRLTVV.